These 13 T cell receptor beta chains originate from one sample sequenced in a study of regulatory T cells in long-lasting Graves disease. Described time point: newly diagnosed GD, antithyroid drugs for less than 3 months. From PBMCs, RNA was extracted and then used to make the TCR library. According to the study, TCR beta libraries were built with iRepertoire HTBI primers and CDR3-region Arm-PCR. TCRdb reprocessed the multiplex PCR reads via MiXCR and lists one record per CDR3 protein. The sample lists 500,000 or so distinct CDR3 sequences; about 17% were seen once. This sample was also put to use in a study of T cells in Graves' hyperthyroidism and ophthalmopathy.

The sequencing used peripheral blood mononuclear cells (PBMCs), collected at new diagnosis, from a patient treated with antithyroid drugs. These receptors all stem from a man aged 35-49 years with Graves disease.

This clonotype showed up many times. This CDR3 is CASSPRQGQHNSPLHF. The CDR3 DNA follows: TGTGCCAGCAGCCCTCGACAGGGACAACATAATTCACCCCTCCACTTT. The chain combines TRBV3-1 with TRBJ1-6; 7 bases are shared with TRBD1. V dropped 4 bases and J dropped 5; count of bases not matched to a gene: 8. The CDR3 covers 16 residues. CDR1 and CDR2 (germline): LGHDT, YNNKEL (reference sequence). Using reference TRBV3-1 and TRBJ1-6 for the parts outside the CDR3, the full variable domain is DTAVSQTPKYLVTQMGNDKSIKCEQNLGHDTMYWYKQDSKKFLKIMFSYNNKELIINETVPNRFSPKSPDKAHLNLHINSLELGDSAVYFCASSPRQGQHNSPLHFGNGTRLTVT.

This clonotype was detected ten times or more. J is TRBJ2-1 and V is TRBV10-3; 7 bases match TRBD1. The CDR3 contains 12 residues. V dropped 7 bases and J dropped 7; count of bases not matched to a gene: 4. From germline, CDR1 is ENHRY and CDR2 SYGVKD. This CDR3 reads CAITDRANEQFF. CDR3 coding DNA: TGTGCCATCACCGACAGGGCGAATGAGCAGTTCTTC.

V and J are TRBV3-1 and TRBJ1-3, with D tentatively TRBD1 (5 bases). The CDR3 consists of 14 residues. The germline gives CDR1 LGHDT, CDR2 YNNKEL (reference sequence). With 4 bases removed from V and 3 bases from J, the gap between germline ends came to 10 bases. The DNA of the CDR3 is TGTGCCAGCAGCCCCCGGGACCGTGGAAACACCATATATTTT. It translates to CASSPRDRGNTIYF.

This chain connects TRBV3-1 to TRBJ2-1; D perhaps matches TRBD2 (5 bases). Germline V gene sequence: CDR1 LGHDT, CDR2 YNNKEL (reference sequence). V lost 1 base, J lost 8 bases, and 15 bases lay in between. The CDR3 runs 15 residues. As DNA, the CDR3 is TGTGCCAGCAGCCAAGGTCAGCGTGACGGGGATGAGCAGTTCTTC. Protein sequence: CASSQGQRDGDEQFF.

This chain connects TRBV7-9 to TRBJ2-7; D is undetermined. Trimming removed 5 bases at V and 2 bases at J, with 19 bases between. The CDR3 is 16 residues long. Germline loops: CDR1 SEHNR, CDR2 FQNEAQ (reference sequence). The CDR3 DNA is TGTGCCAGCAGCCCAGTCGGCGGAAGGAGACCCTACGAGCAGTACTTC. It codes for CASSPVGGRRPYEQYF.

Of note for this clonotype: The final CDR3 position lacks the conserved phenylalanine or tryptophan, pointing to a likely read error. No DNA is shown, since the ends of the CDR3 on it are uncertain; the CDR3 is the one TCRdb lists. J is TRBJ2-7 and V is TRBV12-3 or TRBV12-4; the table names TRBD1, a call not compared with the DNA. The length of the CDR3 is 12 amino acids, counting both ends. The CDR3 sequence is CASSLGVGEQYL.

This clonotype was recorded at least ten times. Here the CDR3 reads CASSLSLAGANEQFF. The CDR3 bases are TGTGCCAGCAGCTTAAGTCTAGCGGGGGCCAATGAGCAGTTCTTC. The chain has TRBV7-2 and TRBJ2-1; 10 nucleotides agree with TRBD2. Germline V gene data show CDR1 as SGHTA and CDR2 as FQGNSA. CDR3 length equals 15 residues. Trimming removed 2 bases from V and 6 bases from J; junction bases left unmatched: 4.

The sample holds many counts of this clonotype. The V gene is TRBV6-1, the J gene TRBJ2-7; D is possibly TRBD1 (5 bases). CDR3 size: 14 residues. From germline, CDR1 is MNHNS and CDR2 SASEGT. V was shortened by 5 bases and J by 3 bases, with 14 bases between the two germline ends. Written as DNA, the CDR3 is TGTGCCAGCAGTCATCAGGGTGGGTTCTACGAGCAGTACTTC. It yields the protein CASSHQGGFYEQYF.

The table lists this clonotype with many counts. The chain is built from TRBV7-3 and TRBJ1-6; 10 nucleotides match TRBD1. V dropped 4 bases and J dropped 9; count of bases not matched to a gene: 6. This CDR3 region has 15 residues. Germline CDR1 SGHTA, CDR2 FQGTGA. The CDR3 nucleotides are TGTGCCAGCAGCTCCGGGACAGGGGTGGGTTCACCCCTCCACTTT. Translating gives CASSSGTGVGSPLHF.

The chain joins TRBV28 to TRBJ2-7; 9 nucleotides line up with TRBD1. J lost 9 bases, V lost 4 bases, and 10 bases had no gene match. The germline gives CDR1 MDHEN, CDR2 SYDVKM. This CDR3 contains 14 residues. As DNA, the CDR3 is TGTGCCAGCAGTTCAACAGGGGGCGAAACTCGGCAGTACTTC. Translated, it gives CASSSTGGETRQYF.

The V call is TRBV20-1, the J call TRBJ2-1; no reliable D call. The germline V gene encodes CDR1 DFQATT and CDR2 SNEGSKA (reference sequence). The CDR3 sequence is 15 residues long. The V and J ends lost 0 bases and 8 bases respectively, with 17 bases between them. The CDR3 region is CSARDVVTSLHEQFF. For the CDR3, the DNA is TGCAGTGCTAGAGATGTAGTAACGTCCCTCCATGAGCAGTTCTTC.

This clonotype has ten or more counts. The chain employs TRBV2 and TRBJ2-7, with D uncertain. V lost 0 bases, J lost 3 bases, and 6 bases lay in between. Germline CDR1 is SNHLY and CDR2 is FYNNEI. The CDR3 covers 13 residues. The CDR3 here is CASSEASDYEQYF. The DNA for the CDR3 is TGTGCCAGCAGTGAAGCATCCGACTACGAGCAGTACTTC.

V usage is TRBV28 and J usage is TRBJ2-5, with D perhaps TRBD2 (5 bases). The germline gives CDR1 MDHEN, CDR2 SYDVKM. V gave up 5 bases and J gave up 3 bases, with 13 bases separating them. CDR3 length: 14 amino acids. This chain's CDR3 is CASSPGLRKETQYF. CDR3 in DNA: TGTGCCAGCAGTCCAGGACTGAGAAAAGAGACCCAGTACTTC.